Following are 31 T cell receptor beta chains from one sample sequenced in a study of molecular identifiers for immune sequencing clone quantification. From the PCR reads, TCRdb called clonotypes with MiXCR, one entry per CDR3 protein. The sample has hundreds of thousands of distinct CDR3 sequences, 25% seen once. The material sequenced was naive CD8+ T cells from blood, with Jurkat cell RNA spiked in. Described subset: FACS-sorted CD8+CD4-CCR7+CD45RA+ naive T cells. Every receptor here comes from a human donor in good health. Some libraries in this study had Jurkat cell RNA spiked in.

This clonotype came up once. Germline and junction disagree at one end, which may indicate a read error. The J gene is TRBJ2-5, the V gene TRBV7-9, with 9 bases matching TRBD1. CDR1 and CDR2 from the germline V gene are SEHNR and FQNEAQ (reference sequence). There are 15 residues in the CDR3. For the CDR3, the DNA is TGTGGCAGCAGCTTAGGGGCCGGGACAGGGGAGACCCAGTACTTC. It specifies CGSSLGAGTGETQYF.

The chain's CDR3 is CASSGRGIPDEQYF. The DNA for the CDR3 is TGCGCCAGCAGTGGGAGGGGGATCCCGGACGAGCAGTACTTC. The chain employs TRBV5-1 and TRBJ2-7; D is possibly TRBD2 (7 bases). CDR1 and CDR2 from the germline V gene are SGHRS and YFSETQ. The CDR3 is made up of 14 amino acids. V gave up 5 bases and J gave up 5 bases, with 17 bases separating them.

The J gene is TRBJ1-5, the V gene TRBV20-1; the D is unclear. CDR1 and CDR2 (germline): DFQATT, SNEGSKA (reference sequence). The CDR3 has 14 residues. The V gene lost 0 bases and the J gene lost 4 bases, with 10 bases spanning the gap. CDR3 DNA: TGCAGTGCTAGAGATTGGGCGGAAAATCAGCCCCAGCATTTT. The encoded protein is CSARDWAENQPQHF.

This clonotype was seen more than once but under ten times. This chain uses TRBV11-2 with TRBJ2-6, with D tentatively TRBD1 (5 bases). The CDR3 covers 17 residues. V was cut by 2 bases and J by 0 bases, with 11 bases left in between. CDR1 SGHAT and CDR2 FQNNGV come from the germline V gene. This CDR3 reads CASSLIPGRSGANVLTF. Written as DNA, the CDR3 is TGTGCCAGCAGCTTAATCCCAGGGCGCTCTGGGGCCAACGTCCTGACTTTC.

The J gene is TRBJ1-1, the V gene TRBV5-4, with D perhaps TRBD1 (5 bases). Trimming pared 0 bases from V and 3 bases from J, leaving 15 bases between. Germline assignment: CDR1 SGHNT and CDR2 YYREEE (reference sequence). The CDR3 totals 16 residues. In DNA form, the CDR3 reads TGTGCCAGCAGCTTGGCCGCGGGGGGATGGGACACTGAAGCTTTCTTT. Protein: CASSLAAGGWDTEAFF.

To note about this clonotype: A much larger clone lies one base from this, so it may be a read error. This chain connects TRBV9 to TRBJ2-2; 7 bases align to TRBD1. V was clipped by 1 base and J by 4 bases; unmatched bases: 4. Germline CDR1 reads SGDLS; CDR2 reads YYNGEE. The CDR3 runs 15 residues. The CDR3 here is CASSVSHRGTGELFF. As DNA, the CDR3 is TGTGCCAGCAGCGTATCACACAGGGGCACCGGGGAGCTGTTTTTT.

This clonotype was detected once. This sequence joins TRBV7-9 and TRBJ2-1; D is ambiguous. From germline, CDR1 is SEHNR and CDR2 FQNEAQ (reference sequence). The CDR3 extends over 13 amino acids. Trimming took 3 bases from V and 5 from J, leaving 8 bases between them. CDR3 region: CASSFGLDNEQFF. The CDR3 DNA is TGTGCCAGCAGCTTTGGTCTGGACAATGAGCAGTTCTTC.

This clonotype was found a few times. The V gene is TRBV30, the J gene TRBJ2-2; 8 bases are shared with TRBD2. Germline assignment: CDR1 GTSNPN and CDR2 SVGIG (reference sequence). V gave up 1 base and J gave up 7 bases; unmatched junction bases: 11. The CDR3 length is 16 residues. For the CDR3, the DNA is TGTGCCTGGAGTGGGGGAGCGGGGGAGCGTGGCGGGGAGCTGTTTTTT. It encodes CAWSGGAGERGGELFF. Full variable domain (outside the CDR3, taken from reference TRBV30 and TRBJ2-2): SQTIHQWPATLVQPVGSPLSLECTVEGTSNPNLYWYRQAAGRGLQLLFYSVGIGQISSEVPQNLSASRPQDRQFILSSKKLLLSDSGFYLCAWSGGAGERGGELFFGEGSRLTVL.

To note about this clonotype: An end of the junction does not agree with germline; a read error may underlie this. CDR3 sequence reads: CASRGFSRPGQGFDYGYAF. CDR3 nucleotide sequence: TGTGCCAGCAGAGGTTTTTCCCGACCCGGACAGGGGTTTGACTATGGCTACGCCTTC. The chain links TRBV7-9 to TRBJ1-2; 9 positions match TRBD1. The CDR3 sequence is 19 residues long. The germline V gene encodes CDR1 SEHNR and CDR2 FQNEAQ (reference sequence).

This clonotype was detected a few times. The rearrangement uses TRBV6-5 and TRBJ1-2; unclear D gene. This CDR3 region has 14 residues. Germline V gene lookup returns CDR1 MNHEY and CDR2 SVGAGI. The ends were cut back, 0 bases at V and 4 bases at J, with 9 bases in the middle. The CDR3 reads CASSYSWPFYGYTF. The DNA of the CDR3 is TGTGCCAGCAGTTACTCCTGGCCCTTCTATGGCTACACCTTC.

A word on this clonotype: The junction departs from germline at one end; a sequencing error may be responsible. The genes are TRBV7-6 and TRBJ2-5; 8 nucleotides align to TRBD1. This CDR3 is 15 amino acids long. The germline CDR1 and CDR2 sequences are SGHVS and FNYEAQ. In DNA form, the CDR3 reads TGTGCTAGCAGCTTAGAGACAGGGGTCCAAGAGACCCAGTACTTC. It translates to CASSLETGVQETQYF.

This rearrangement joins TRBV7-9 to TRBJ2-7; maybe TRBD2 (7 bases). Trimming removed 5 bases from V and 2 bases from J, with 13 bases in between. Germline V lookup: CDR1 SEHNR, CDR2 FQNEAQ (reference sequence). This CDR3 contains 14 residues. The CDR3 coding sequence is TGTGCCAGCAGCCGGGGGGCGGGGCCCTACGAGCAGTACTTC. As protein: CASSRGAGPYEQYF.

The chain uses TRBV10-3 and TRBJ2-7; 9 nucleotides agree with TRBD1. The V and J ends lost 5 bases and 2 bases, in that order; junction bases with no gene match: 7. This CDR3 is built from 15 residues. Germline CDR1 and CDR2: ENHRY and SYGVKD. The CDR3 nucleotides read TGTGCCATCAGTTCCCCGGGACAGGGAACCTACGAGCAGTACTTC. Translating it yields CAISSPGQGTYEQYF.

This clonotype was seen ten or more times. This sequence joins TRBV19 and TRBJ2-6; the D gene is possibly TRBD2 (6 bases). Germline V gene lookup returns CDR1 LNHDA and CDR2 SQIVND (reference sequence). Trimming took 4 bases from V and 0 from J, leaving 16 bases between them. This CDR3 has 18 residues. The chain's CDR3 is CASSRDSWTISGANVLTF. The CDR3 region has the DNA TGTGCCAGTAGTAGGGACTCCTGGACCATCTCTGGGGCCAACGTCCTGACTTTC.

This clonotype was recorded at least ten times. The chain employs TRBV7-2 and TRBJ2-1, with 9 bases identical to TRBD1. Germline CDR1 SGHTA, CDR2 FQGNSA. The CDR3 runs to 16 residues. V trimming: 1 base; J trimming: 5 bases; junction bases outside the gene matches: 6. This chain's CDR3 is CASSLVRTGADNEQFF. The CDR3 DNA reads as TGTGCCAGCAGCTTAGTTCGGACAGGGGCCGACAATGAGCAGTTCTTC.

Only a few counts were recorded for this clonotype. The V gene is TRBV30, the J gene TRBJ2-3, with 7 bases fitting TRBD1. The CDR3 has 15 amino acids. J was trimmed by 4 bases and V by 2 bases; bases with no gene match: 9. CDR1 GTSNPN and CDR2 SVGIG come from the germline V gene (reference sequence). The CDR3 sequence is CAWSLTGIASDTQYF. The CDR3, as DNA: TGTGCCTGGAGTCTGACAGGGATTGCCTCAGATACGCAGTATTTT.

This clonotype was counted ten times or more. This chain connects TRBV12-3 or TRBV12-4 to TRBJ1-5; no clear D. CDR3 length equals 15 residues. V gave up 6 bases and J gave up 9 bases, with 21 bases separating them. The CDR3 spells CASSQDEGSNGPQHF. The CDR3 DNA is TGTGCCAGCAGCCAAGACGAGGGCAGTAATGGGCCCCAGCATTTT.

This chain links TRBV9 with TRBJ2-3; 7 nucleotides line up with TRBD1. The CDR3 runs to 14 residues. V shed 4 bases and J 6 bases; nucleotides not matched to a gene: 8. In germline, CDR1 is SGDLS, CDR2 YYNGEE. CDR3 region: CASSSQGVADTQYF. The CDR3 DNA sequence: TGTGCCAGCAGCTCGCAGGGGGTTGCGGATACGCAGTATTTT.

V is TRBV27 and J is TRBJ1-5; D unclear. The CDR3 has 12 amino acids. The germline CDR1 and CDR2 sequences are MNHEY and SMNVEV (reference sequence). Trimming took off 5 bases at V and 6 bases at J, with 8 bases between the two ends. DNA of the CDR3: TGTGCCAGCAGTCCCCACGGTCAGCCCCAGCATTTT. This encodes CASSPHGQPQHF.

There are many counts of this clonotype. The chain joins TRBV20-1 to TRBJ1-1; maybe TRBD1 (5 bases). Germline lookup yields CDR1 DFQATT and CDR2 SNEGSKA (reference sequence). CDR3 length: 16 amino acids. Trimming removed 2 bases at V and 4 bases at J, with 20 bases between. DNA of the CDR3: TGCAGTGCTAGACCTTTGGGCGTCAGGGTAGGCACTGAAGCTTTCTTT. Translated: CSARPLGVRVGTEAFF.

This clonotype was seen many times. V gene TRBV12-3 or TRBV12-4 combines with J gene TRBJ2-5; no clear D gene. The CDR3 is made up of 13 amino acids. Trimming pared 8 bases from V and 2 bases from J, leaving 12 bases between. The CDR3 here is CASRYGVQETQYF. CDR3 bases: TGTGCCAGCCGGTATGGCGTTCAAGAGACCCAGTACTTC.

This clonotype occurred many times. The chain has TRBV19 and TRBJ1-1; weak D call: TRBD1 (6 bases). V was shortened by 4 bases and J by 5 bases, with 11 bases between the two germline ends. From germline, CDR1 is LNHDA and CDR2 SQIVND (reference sequence). This CDR3 has 13 residues. CDR3 DNA: TGTGCCAGTAGTACCGGGGGCCTGACTGAAGCTTTCTTT. Amino acids: CASSTGGLTEAFF.

This clonotype was seen repeatedly, ten times or more. This chain uses TRBV7-9 with TRBJ2-1; D perhaps matches TRBD2 (5 bases). CDR3 length equals 15 residues. CDR1 and CDR2 from the germline V gene are SEHNR and FQNEAQ (reference sequence). V lost 0 bases and J 5 bases, leaving 11 bases between the germline ends. For the CDR3, the DNA is TGTGCCAGCAGCTTAGCGGGAGCTGCCGACAATGAGCAGTTCTTC. This encodes CASSLAGAADNEQFF. The full variable domain, rest sourced from reference TRBV7-9 and TRBJ2-1, is DTGVSQNPRHKITKRGQNVTFRCDPISEHNRLYWYRQTLGQGPEFLTYFQNEAQLEKSRLLSDRFSAERPKGSFSTLEIQRTEQGDSAMYLCASSLAGAADNEQFFGPGTRLTVL.

The rearrangement links TRBV27 to TRBJ1-1; D is unresolved. The CDR3 totals 13 residues. The germline V gene encodes CDR1 MNHEY and CDR2 SMNVEV (reference sequence). Trimming stripped 5 bases from V and 5 bases from J, with 12 bases between. CDR3 DNA sequence: TGTGCCAGCAGTCTCAACCAGCGAACTGAAGCTTTCTTT. Amino acid sequence: CASSLNQRTEAFF.

This clonotype was detected a few times. This sequence joins TRBV28 and TRBJ1-3; D is perhaps TRBD1 (5 bases). The V gene's germline CDR1 is MDHEN and CDR2 SYDVKM. This CDR3 has 14 amino acids. With 3 bases removed from V and 2 bases from J, the gap between germline ends came to 8 bases. CDR3 nucleotide sequence: TGTGCCAGCAGTTTGGGGACGCCTGGAAACACCATATATTTT. Amino acids: CASSLGTPGNTIYF.

This clonotype was recorded many times. The chain is built from TRBV4-3 and TRBJ1-4, with D possibly being TRBD1 (5 bases). Per the germline V gene, CDR1 is LGHNA and CDR2 is YSLEER. V lost 4 bases to trimming and J lost 0 bases, with 12 bases between them. There are 16 residues in the CDR3. CDR3 nucleotide sequence: TGCGCCAGCAGCCCCGGGACGGCCTCAACTAATGAAAAACTGTTTTTT. Translation gives CASSPGTASTNEKLFF.

This sequence joins TRBV6-5 and TRBJ2-1, with D possibly matching TRBD1 (5 bases). This CDR3 has 12 amino acids. Germline CDR1 and CDR2: MNHEY and SVGAGI. The V end was cut by 2 bases, the J end by 9 bases, with 8 bases between. CDR3: CASSYRGGEQFF. Written as DNA, the CDR3 is TGTGCCAGCAGTTACAGGGGTGGTGAGCAGTTCTTC.

This clonotype was recorded a few times. This chain links TRBV7-9 with TRBJ1-2, with D uncertain. With 5 bases removed from V and 10 bases from J, the gap between germline ends came to 14 bases. CDR1 and CDR2 (germline): SEHNR, FQNEAQ (reference sequence). The CDR3 contains 12 residues. The CDR3 sequence is CASSMPRTHYTF. CDR3 DNA sequence: TGTGCCAGCAGCATGCCCAGGACTCACTACACCTTC.

V is TRBV28 and J is TRBJ1-4, with D tentatively TRBD1 (6 bases). The CDR3 has 16 amino acids. V lost 1 base, J lost 5 bases, and 14 bases lay in between. Germline V gene sequence: CDR1 MDHEN, CDR2 SYDVKM. CDR3 coding DNA: TGTGCCAGCAGTTTATACACGGGGGCGTCAAATGAAAAACTGTTTTTT. This codes for CASSLYTGASNEKLFF.

There are many counts of this clonotype. J is TRBJ2-3 and V is TRBV28; no definite D call. The CDR3 is made up of 15 amino acids. CDR1 is MDHEN, CDR2 SYDVKM, per germline. The V end was cut by 5 bases, the J end by 2 bases, with 14 bases between. CDR3 amino acids: CASSPGITLTDTQYF. The CDR3 bases are TGTGCCAGCAGTCCCGGCATCACCCTCACAGATACGCAGTATTTT.

This clonotype appeared many times. The chain recombines TRBV4-1 with TRBJ2-7; D is ambiguous. Trimming stripped 1 base from V and 4 bases from J, with 17 bases between. The CDR3 is 16 amino acids. Germline V gene data show CDR1 as MGHRA and CDR2 as YSYEKL. CDR3 residues: CASSQGRAATFYEQYF. The CDR3 DNA reads as TGCGCCAGCAGCCAAGGCCGGGCGGCCACGTTTTACGAGCAGTACTTC.